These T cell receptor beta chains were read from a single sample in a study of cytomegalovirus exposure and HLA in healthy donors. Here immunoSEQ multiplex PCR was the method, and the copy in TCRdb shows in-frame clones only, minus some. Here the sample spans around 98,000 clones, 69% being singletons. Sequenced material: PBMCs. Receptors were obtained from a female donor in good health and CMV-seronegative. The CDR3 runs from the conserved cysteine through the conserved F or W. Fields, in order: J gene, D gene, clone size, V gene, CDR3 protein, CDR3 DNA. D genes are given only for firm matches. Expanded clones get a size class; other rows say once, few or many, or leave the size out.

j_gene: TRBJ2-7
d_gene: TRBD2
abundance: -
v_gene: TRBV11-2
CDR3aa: CASSFQAGLAALSGYEQYF
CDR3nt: TGTGCCAGCAGCTTCCAGGCGGGACTAGCGGCTCTGAGCGGTTACGAGCAGTACTTC

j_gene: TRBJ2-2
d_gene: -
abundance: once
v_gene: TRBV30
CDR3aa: CAWSGGRRNTGELFF
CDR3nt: TGTGCCTGGAGTGGGGGGCGGAGGAACACCGGGGAGCTGTTTTTT

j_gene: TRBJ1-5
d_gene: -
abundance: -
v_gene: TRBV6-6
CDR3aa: CASSQMDSNQPQHF
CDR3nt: TGTGCCAGCAGTCAAATGGACTCCAATCAGCCCCAGCATTTT

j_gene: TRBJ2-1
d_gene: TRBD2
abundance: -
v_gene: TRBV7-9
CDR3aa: CASSPTAGAYNEQFF
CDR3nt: TGTGCCAGCAGCCCGACAGCGGGAGCCTACAATGAGCAGTTCTTC

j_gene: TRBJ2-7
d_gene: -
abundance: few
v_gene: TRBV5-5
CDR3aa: CASSLSGEQYF
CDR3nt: TGTGCCAGCAGCTTGTCGGGGGAGCAGTACTTC

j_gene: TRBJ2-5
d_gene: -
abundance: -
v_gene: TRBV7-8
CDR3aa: CASSSQARPTGRETQYF
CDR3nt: TGTGCCAGCAGCTCCCAGGCTCGACCGACAGGGAGGGAGACCCAGTACTTC

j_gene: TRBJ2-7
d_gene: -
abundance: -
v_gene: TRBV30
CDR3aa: CAWSTTYEQYF
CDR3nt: TGTGCCTGGAGTACCACCTACGAGCAGTACTTC

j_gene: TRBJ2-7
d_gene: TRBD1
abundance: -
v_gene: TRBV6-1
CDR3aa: CASSFSDRGGEQYF
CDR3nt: TGTGCCAGCAGTTTTTCGGACAGGGGCGGCGAGCAGTACTTC

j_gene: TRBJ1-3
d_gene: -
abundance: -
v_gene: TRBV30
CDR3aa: CAWSPMGANSGNTIYF
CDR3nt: TGTGCCTGGAGTCCCATGGGGGCCAACTCTGGAAACACCATATATTTT

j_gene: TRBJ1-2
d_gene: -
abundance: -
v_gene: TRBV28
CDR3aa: CASSGRGYGYTF
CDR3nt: TGTGCCAGCAGCGGCAGGGGCTATGGCTACACCTTC

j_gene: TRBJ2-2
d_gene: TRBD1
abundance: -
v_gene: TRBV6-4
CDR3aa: CASSEQGGNTGELFF
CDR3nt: TGTGCCAGCAGTGAACAGGGGGGGAACACCGGGGAGCTGTTTTTT

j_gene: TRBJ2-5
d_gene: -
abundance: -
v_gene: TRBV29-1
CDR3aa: CSVATGTSETQYF
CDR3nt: TGCAGCGTTGCAACCGGGACAAGTGAGACCCAGTACTTC

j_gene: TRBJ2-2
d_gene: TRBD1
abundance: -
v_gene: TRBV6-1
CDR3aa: CASRNLGQGAGELFF
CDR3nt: TGTGCCAGCAGAAACCTCGGACAGGGGGCCGGGGAGCTGTTTTTT

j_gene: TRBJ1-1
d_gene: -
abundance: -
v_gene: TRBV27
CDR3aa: CASTTRGTEAFF
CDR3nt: TGTGCCAGCACCACCCGGGGGACTGAAGCTTTCTTT

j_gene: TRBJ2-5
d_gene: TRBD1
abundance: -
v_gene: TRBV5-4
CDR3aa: CASSGDSPKGTQYF
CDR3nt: TGTGCCAGCAGCGGGGACAGCCCTAAAGGGACCCAGTACTTC

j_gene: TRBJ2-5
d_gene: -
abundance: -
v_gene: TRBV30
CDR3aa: CAWSEPTPQETQYF
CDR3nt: TGTGCCTGGAGCGAACCGACACCCCAAGAGACCCAGTACTTC

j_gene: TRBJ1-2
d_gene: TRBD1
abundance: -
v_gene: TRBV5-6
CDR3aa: CASSLMGGQETRDYGYTF
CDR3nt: TGTGCCAGCAGCTTGATGGGGGGACAGGAGACTCGGGACTATGGCTACACCTTC

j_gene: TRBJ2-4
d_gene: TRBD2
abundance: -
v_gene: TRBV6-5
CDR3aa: CASPAGDRVKNIQYF
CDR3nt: TGTGCCAGCCCTGCGGGGGATAGGGTCAAAAACATTCAGTACTTC

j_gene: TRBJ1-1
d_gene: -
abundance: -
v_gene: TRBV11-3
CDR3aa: CASSLGGNTEAFF
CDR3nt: TGTGCCAGCAGCTTAGGAGGGAACACTGAAGCTTTCTTT

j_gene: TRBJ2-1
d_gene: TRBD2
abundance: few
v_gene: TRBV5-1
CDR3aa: CASSLVLAGGPPFF
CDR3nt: TGCGCCAGCAGCTTGGTTCTAGCGGGAGGGCCTCCGTTCTTC

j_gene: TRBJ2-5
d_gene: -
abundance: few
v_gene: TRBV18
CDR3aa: CASSPPNGETQYF
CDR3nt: TGTGCCAGCTCACCACCAAACGGAGAGACCCAGTACTTC

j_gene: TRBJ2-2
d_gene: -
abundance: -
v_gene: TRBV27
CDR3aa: CASSSGTIGELFF
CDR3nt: TGTGCCAGCAGTTCGGGGACAATCGGGGAGCTGTTTTTT

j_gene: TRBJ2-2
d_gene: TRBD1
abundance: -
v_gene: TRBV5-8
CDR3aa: CASSKGQGRTGELFF
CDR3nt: TGTGCCAGCAGCAAGGGACAGGGGAGAACCGGGGAGCTGTTTTTT

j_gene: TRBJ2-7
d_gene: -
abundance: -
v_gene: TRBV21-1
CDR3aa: CASSKATSGGRLYEQYF
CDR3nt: TGTGCCAGCAGCAAAGCCACTAGCGGGGGGCGCCTCTACGAGCAGTACTTC

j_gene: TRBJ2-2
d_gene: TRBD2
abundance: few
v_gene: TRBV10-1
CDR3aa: CASSETRTSGFGELFF
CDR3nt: TGCGCCAGCAGTGAGACACGGACTAGCGGTTTCGGGGAGCTGTTTTTT

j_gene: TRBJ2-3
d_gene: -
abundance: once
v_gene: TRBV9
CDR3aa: CASSVDGGGTDTQYF
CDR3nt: TGTGCCAGCAGCGTAGACGGGGGAGGCACAGATACGCAGTATTTT

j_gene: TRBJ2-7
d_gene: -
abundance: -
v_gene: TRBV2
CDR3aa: CASSEWSPLSGHSYEQYF
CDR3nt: TGTGCCAGCAGTGAATGGTCTCCCCTCAGCGGGCACTCCTACGAGCAGTACTTC

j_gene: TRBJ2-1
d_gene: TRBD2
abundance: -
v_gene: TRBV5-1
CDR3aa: CASSSLAGGPGSYNEQFF
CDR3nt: TGCGCCAGCAGCTCCCTAGCGGGAGGGCCGGGCTCCTACAATGAGCAGTTCTTC

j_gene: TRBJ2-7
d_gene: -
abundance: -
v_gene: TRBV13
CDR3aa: CASSLERGLHEQYF
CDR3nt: TGTGCCAGCAGCTTAGAACGCGGGTTGCACGAGCAGTACTTC

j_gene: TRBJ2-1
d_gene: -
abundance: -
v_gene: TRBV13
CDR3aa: CASSLGARDVDEQFF
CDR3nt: TGTGCCAGCAGCTTAGGGGCCAGGGATGTTGATGAGCAGTTCTTC

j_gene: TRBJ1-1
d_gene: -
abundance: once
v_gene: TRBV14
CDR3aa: CASSQVGGEAFF
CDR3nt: TGTGCCAGCAGCCAAGTCGGGGGTGAAGCTTTCTTT

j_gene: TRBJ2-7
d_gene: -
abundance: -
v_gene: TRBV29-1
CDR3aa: CSVKEGEQYF
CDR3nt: TGCAGCGTTAAGGAGGGCGAGCAGTACTTC